This entry lists 12 T cell receptor beta chains sequenced from one sample in a study of spatial heterogeneity in lung cancer (dated by TCRdb to about 2019). The sample's time point label, in plain terms: sample taken at primary tumor resection. Library preparation employed 5' RACE. The listed sequencing device is NextSeq 500. TCRdb trimmed public reads at Q25 via fastp, called clones via MiXCR and kept in-frame beta chains. Identical CDR3 proteins give one entry, which carries the most common genes and DNA. The sample includes about 78,000 distinct CDR3 sequences, with 8% observed a single time. The leading ten clones occupy roughly 7% of the sample. The material sequenced was PBMCs, taken at surgery. The receptors were gathered from a male donor with early-stage non-small cell lung cancer.

This clonotype was found a few times. The chain joins TRBV7-2 to TRBJ1-1; weak D call: TRBD1 (6 bases). The CDR3 runs 16 residues. Germline lookup yields CDR1 SGHTA and CDR2 FQGNSA. V shed 5 bases and J shed 0 bases, with 16 bases lying between them. CDR3 residues: CASSPLAGAMNTEAFF. The CDR3 nucleotides are TGTGCCAGCAGCCCGTTGGCGGGGGCGATGAACACTGAAGCTTTCTTT. Full variable domain (missing parts from reference TRBV7-2 and TRBJ1-1): GAGVSQSPSNKVTEKGKDVELRCDPISGHTALYWYRQSLGQGLEFLIYFQGNSAPDKSGLPSDRFSAERTGGSVSTLTIQRTQQEDSAVYLCASSPLAGAMNTEAFFGQGTRLTVV.

The chain employs TRBV18 and TRBJ1-1, with D unresolved. V lost 4 bases to trimming and J lost 4 bases, with 10 bases between them. Germline assignment: CDR1 KGHSH and CDR2 LQKENI. This CDR3 spans 13 amino acids. In DNA form, the CDR3 reads TGTGCCAGCTCACGAGGAGCGGGCACTGAAGCTTTCTTT. Its protein product is CASSRGAGTEAFF.

The chain joins TRBV7-6 to TRBJ2-5; D might be TRBD2 (6 bases). The CDR3 is made up of 16 amino acids. V shed 4 bases and J shed 5 bases, with 20 bases lying between them. Per germline, CDR1 SGHVS and CDR2 FNYEAQ. CDR3 region: CASSSSAGPRWETQYF. The CDR3 nucleotides are TGTGCCAGCAGCTCCTCAGCGGGCCCGCGTTGGGAGACCCAGTACTTC.

The chain couples TRBV15 to TRBJ1-6; 8 nucleotides agree with TRBD1. Germline V gene data show CDR1 as LNHNV and CDR2 as YYDKDF (reference sequence). The CDR3 spans 15 residues. Trimming removed 2 bases from V and 8 bases from J; junction bases left unmatched: 5. CDR3: CATSRQGARDSPLHF. The CDR3 nucleotides read TGTGCCACCAGCAGACAGGGGGCTAGGGATTCACCCCTCCACTTT.

This rearrangement joins TRBV14 to TRBJ2-1, with 8 bases that match TRBD2. This CDR3 region has 15 residues. Germline values: CDR1 SGHDN, CDR2 FVKESK. Trimming at V came to 7 bases and at J to 3 bases, leaving 8 bases not matched to a gene. This CDR3 reads CASTSTSGLYNEQFF. CDR3 coding DNA: TGTGCCAGCACAAGTACTAGCGGACTCTACAATGAGCAGTTCTTC. The full variable domain, with the rest looked up from reference TRBV14 and TRBJ2-1, is EAGVTQFPSHSVIEKGQTVTLRCDPISGHDNLYWYRRVMGKEIKFLLHFVKESKQDESGMPNNRFLAERTGGTYSTLKVQPAELEDSGVYFCASTSTSGLYNEQFFGPGTRLTVL.

This clonotype was observed a handful of times. The DNA for the CDR3 is TGCGCCAGCACGTCAGGGGGGACGAACACTGAAGCTTTCTTT. This translates into CASTSGGTNTEAFF. The chain is built from TRBV5-1 and TRBJ1-1, with TRBD1 matching 7 bases. J was trimmed by 1 base and V by 6 bases; bases with no gene match: 6. Germline CDR1 SGHRS, CDR2 YFSETQ. CDR3 length: 14 amino acids. Looking up the rest from reference TRBV5-1 and TRBJ1-1 gives the full variable domain: KAGVTQTPRYLIKTRGQQVTLSCSPISGHRSVSWYQQTPGQGLQFLFEYFSETQRNKGNFPGRFSGRQFSNSRSEMNVSTLELGDSALYLCASTSGGTNTEAFFGQGTRLTVV.

This chain connects TRBV29-1 to TRBJ2-3; 7 positions agree with TRBD2. Germline V gene lookup returns CDR1 SQVTM and CDR2 ANQGSEA. Losses at the gene ends were 6 bases for V and 2 bases for J; bases not matched to a gene: 5. This CDR3 is 13 amino acids long. This CDR3 is CSVLAESTDTQYF. The CDR3 DNA follows: TGCAGCGTCCTAGCGGAATCCACAGATACGCAGTATTTT.

V is TRBV5-5 and J is TRBJ1-4; a weak D match, TRBD1 (5 bases). The V and J ends lost 2 bases and 6 bases respectively, with 8 bases between them. This CDR3 has 13 amino acids. Germline V gene sequence: CDR1 SGHKS, CDR2 YYEKEE (reference sequence). CDR3 nucleotides: TGTGCCAGCAGCTTATCACAGGATGAAAAACTGTTTTTT. Protein sequence: CASSLSQDEKLFF.

In its sample, this clonotype was seen many times. The rearrangement joins TRBV29-1 to TRBJ1-4, with D hard to call. Trimming removed 4 bases at V and 8 bases at J, with 11 bases between. CDR1 and CDR2 (germline): SQVTM, ANQGSEA. This CDR3 comprises 12 residues. The CDR3 sequence: CSVVGGDEKLFF. CDR3 in DNA: TGCAGCGTTGTCGGTGGAGACGAAAAACTGTTTTTT.

The chain is built from TRBV20-1 and TRBJ1-1; TRBD1 is a possible D gene (5 bases). The CDR3 totals 14 residues. CDR1 and CDR2 from the germline V gene are DFQATT and SNEGSKA (reference sequence). V lost 0 bases to trimming and J lost 3 bases, with 11 bases between them. CDR3 in DNA: TGCAGTGCTAGAGATCGGCGGGGGGACACTGAAGCTTTCTTT. Its protein product is CSARDRRGDTEAFF.

This clonotype was counted many times. The V and J genes are TRBV11-3 and TRBJ1-4; D might be TRBD1 (5 bases). The length of the CDR3 is 12 residues. Germline-derived CDR1 and CDR2 are SGHNT and YENEEA. V shed 4 bases and J shed 10 bases, with 10 bases lying between them. This CDR3 reads CASSSFGGKLFF. The CDR3 DNA reads as TGTGCCAGCAGCTCCTTCGGGGGAAAACTGTTTTTT. Drawing the rest from reference TRBV11-3 and TRBJ1-4, the complete variable domain is EAGVVQSPRYKIIEKKQPVAFWCNPISGHNTLYWYLQNLGQGPELLIRYENEEAVDDSQLPKDRFSAERLKGVDSTLKIQPAELGDSAVYLCASSSFGGKLFFGSGTQLSVL.

This clonotype was detected ten times or more. V usage is TRBV4-1 and J usage is TRBJ2-7; 8 bases agree with TRBD1. Germline-derived CDR1 and CDR2 are MGHRA and YSYEKL. This CDR3 has 15 residues. Trimming at V came to 2 bases and at J to 4 bases, leaving 7 bases not matched to a gene. Here the CDR3 reads CASSQRGTGVYEQYF. CDR3 bases: TGCGCCAGCAGCCAACGAGGGACAGGCGTATACGAGCAGTACTTC.